This TCR beta chain was profiled in a study of blood T cell repertoires in COVID-19. Study at large: There were acute and convalescent COVID-19 samples, and they came from the United States, Italy and Spain.

Sequencing used immunoSEQ multiplex PCR; TCRdb keeps in-frame clones, though not all of them. The sample has about 340,000 clones, 83% seen once; the top ten hold 2.5% to 3%. This CDR3 comprises 16 residues. Trimming cost V 0 bases and J 12 bases; bases outside gene matches: 12. Germline lookup yields CDR1 LGHNA and CDR2 YSLEER. Specimen: peripheral blood. The sequence derives from a man aged 25 to 45 with active or convalescent COVID-19. The chain links TRBV4-3 to TRBJ2-1, with 9 positions matching TRBD2. The CDR3 spells CASSQDTAGGNYWQFF. The CDR3 DNA follows: TGCGCCAGCAGCCAAGATACAGCGGGAGGAAATTATTGGCAGTTCTTC.